The 15 T cell receptor beta chains listed next were all sequenced from one sample in a study of T-cell reconstitution after alpha-beta-depleted transplantation in children. A TCRbeta library incorporating unique molecular identifiers was prepared. TCRdb reprocessed the PCR reads via MiXCR and lists one record per CDR3 protein. The sample consists of 250,000 to 300,000 distinct CDR3 sequences, 9.9% of them appearing once. This specimen was PBMCs from the stem cell graft donor, taken from the stem cell graft. The origin of the receptors is a human donor who donated a stem cell graft to a child with SCID.

The rearrangement joins TRBV20-1 to TRBJ2-1; 10 bases agree with TRBD2. Unmatched junction bases numbered 8, after V lost 5 bases and J lost 7 bases. This CDR3 is built from 14 residues. Per the germline V gene, CDR1 is DFQATT and CDR2 is SNEGSKA (reference sequence). CDR3 coding DNA: TGCAGTGCTTTTAGCGGGGGGCAAGGAAATGAGCAGTTCTTC. It yields the protein CSAFSGGQGNEQFF.

At least ten counts were recorded for this clonotype. V usage is TRBV5-1 and J usage is TRBJ2-5; the match to TRBD2 covers 9 bases. V was clipped by 4 bases and J by 4 bases; unmatched bases: 17. This CDR3 is 18 amino acids long. Germline CDR1 reads SGHRS; CDR2 reads YFSETQ. In DNA, the CDR3 is TGCGCCAGCAGCGATGGTGGTCTAGCGGGACCCTTTGGAGAGACCCAGTACTTC. The encoded protein is CASSDGGLAGPFGETQYF.

Only a few counts were recorded for this clonotype. V is TRBV19 and J is TRBJ1-4, with unresolved D. V shed 3 bases and J shed 15 bases, with 11 bases lying between them. Germline CDR1 reads LNHDA; CDR2 reads SQIVND (reference sequence). This CDR3 region has 11 residues. This chain's CDR3 is CASSMESLLFF. CDR3 DNA: TGTGCCAGTAGTATGGAATCCTTATTGTTTTTT.

The chain combines TRBV19 with TRBJ2-7; TRBD1 aligns across 7 bases. V gave up 4 bases and J gave up 3 bases; unmatched junction bases: 9. The CDR3 length is 15 residues. From germline, CDR1 is LNHDA and CDR2 SQIVND (reference sequence). The CDR3 coding sequence is TGTGCCAGTAGTAAGCTCCTAGGGGGCCACTACGAGCAGTACTTC. Its protein product is CASSKLLGGHYEQYF.

The chain links TRBV12-3 or TRBV12-4 to TRBJ2-2; weak D call: TRBD2 (5 bases). The CDR3 is made up of 13 amino acids. V lost 3 bases and J 6 bases, leaving 8 bases between the germline ends. This CDR3 reads CASSFLRAGELFF. The CDR3 DNA follows: TGTGCCAGCAGTTTTTTGAGGGCCGGGGAGCTGTTTTTT.

The sample holds a few counts of this clonotype. This chain joins TRBV25-1 and TRBJ2-7, with D uncertain. CDR1 and CDR2 (germline): MGHDK, SYGVNS. The CDR3 is made up of 11 amino acids. Deletions cut 4 bases from V and 6 bases from J, with 7 bases between. The chain's CDR3 is CASSAATEQYF. In DNA, the CDR3 is TGTGCCAGCAGTGCTGCAACCGAGCAGTACTTC.

Of note for this clonotype: This may come from a read error, since a much larger clone is one base off. The genes are TRBV20-1 and TRBJ2-2, with TRBD2 matching 10 bases. There are 17 residues in the CDR3. Germline lookup yields CDR1 DFQATT and CDR2 SNEGSKA (reference sequence). The CDR3 protein is CCASVAGGLGTLGELFF. The CDR3 bases are TGCTGTGCTAGTGTAGCGGGGGGCCTAGGAACACTCGGGGAGCTGTTTTTT.

V is TRBV12-3 or TRBV12-4 and J is TRBJ1-6, with D perhaps matching TRBD1 (6 bases). The V end lost 7 bases, the J end lost 5 bases, and 12 bases lay between the germline ends. The CDR3 is 14 amino acids. In DNA, the CDR3 is TGTGCCAGCACCCTGGGGGCAGATAATTCACCCCTCCACTTT. It specifies CASTLGADNSPLHF.

The V and J genes are TRBV5-5 and TRBJ2-7; 11 nucleotides match TRBD1. Germline loops: CDR1 SGHKS, CDR2 YYEKEE (reference sequence). This CDR3 comprises 14 residues. J gave up 5 bases and V 5 bases, and 6 bases lay outside the gene matches. This chain's CDR3 is CASSPDRGPNEQYF. The DNA for the CDR3 is TGTGCCAGCAGTCCGGACAGGGGGCCCAACGAGCAGTACTTC. Filled out from reference TRBV5-5 and TRBJ2-7, the complete variable domain reads DAGVTQSPTHLIKTRGQQVTLRCSPISGHKSVSWYQQVLGQGPQFIFQYYEKEERGRGNFPDRFSARQFPNYSSELNVNALLLGDSALYLCASSPDRGPNEQYFGPGTRLTVT.

This clonotype showed up just a few times. The rearrangement uses TRBV7-3 and TRBJ2-3, with D possibly matching TRBD1 (5 bases). The CDR3 contains 14 residues. The germline CDR1 and CDR2 sequences are SGHTA and FQGTGA. Trimming stripped 6 bases from V and 4 bases from J, with 14 bases between. The CDR3 loop is CASSLSLQADTQYF. DNA of the CDR3: TGTGCCAGCAGTCTGTCCCTACAGGCAGATACGCAGTATTTT.

This clonotype occurred once. This sequence joins TRBV7-9 and TRBJ1-2; the D is unclear. The germline V gene has CDR1 SEHNR and CDR2 FQNEAQ (reference sequence). The V end was cut by 5 bases, the J end by 9 bases, with 13 bases between. This CDR3 comprises 12 residues. The DNA of the CDR3 is TGTGCCAGCAGCCCCCTCACCAGCTGCTACACCTTC. The encoded protein is CASSPLTSCYTF. The whole variable domain, remainder taken from reference TRBV7-9 and TRBJ1-2, is DTGVSQNPRHKITKRGQNVTFRCDPISEHNRLYWYRQTLGQGPEFLTYFQNEAQLEKSRLLSDRFSAERPKGSFSTLEIQRTEQGDSAMYLCASSPLTSCYTFGSGTRLTVV.

This clonotype was detected a few times. This chain links TRBV4-1 with TRBJ2-3; TRBD1 agrees at 8 bases. The CDR3 consists of 17 residues. The ends lost 5 bases at V and 1 base at J; junction bases unmatched: 11. From germline, CDR1 is MGHRA and CDR2 YSYEKL. This CDR3 reads CASSSAGTGSRTDTQYF. The CDR3 DNA sequence: TGCGCCAGCAGCTCGGCCGGGACAGGATCCCGCACAGATACGCAGTATTTT.

This clonotype was recorded at least ten times. This may be a read error: a much more frequent sequence differs by one nucleotide. This chain joins TRBV7-3 and TRBJ1-1; D not certain. The CDR3 sequence is 13 residues long. Germline V gene sequence: CDR1 SGHTA, CDR2 FQGTGA. Trimming removed 1 base from V and 1 base from J, with 4 bases in between. CDR3 DNA: TGTGCCAGCAGCTTAATGGCGAACACTGAAGCTTTCTTT. Residues: CASSLMANTEAFF.

This clonotype appeared many times. The rearrangement uses TRBV2 and TRBJ1-1, with 7 bases that match TRBD1. CDR1 is SNHLY and CDR2 is FYNNEI in the germline V gene. The CDR3 loop spans 13 amino acids. The trim removed 6 bases at V and 2 bases at J, leaving 3 bases unmatched. CDR3 amino acids: CASRGQRNTEAFF. The CDR3 nucleotides read TGTGCCAGCAGGGGACAGAGAAACACTGAAGCTTTCTTT.

The chain carries TRBV25-1 and TRBJ2-2; D unclear. The CDR3 runs 13 residues. Trimming left V 0 bases short and J 2 bases short, with 1 base between. Germline values: CDR1 MGHDK, CDR2 SYGVNS. CDR3 loop: CASSEYNTGELFF. DNA of the CDR3: TGTGCCAGCAGTGAATATAACACCGGGGAGCTGTTTTTT.